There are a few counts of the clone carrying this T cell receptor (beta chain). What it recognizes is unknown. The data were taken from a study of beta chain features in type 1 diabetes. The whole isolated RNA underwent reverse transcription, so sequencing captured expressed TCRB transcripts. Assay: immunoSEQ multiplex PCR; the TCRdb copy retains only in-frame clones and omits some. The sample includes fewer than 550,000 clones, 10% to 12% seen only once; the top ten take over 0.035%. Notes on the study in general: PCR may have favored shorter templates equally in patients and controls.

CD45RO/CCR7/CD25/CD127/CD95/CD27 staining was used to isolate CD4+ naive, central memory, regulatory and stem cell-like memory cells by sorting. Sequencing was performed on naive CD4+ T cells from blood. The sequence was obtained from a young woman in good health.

The CDR3 sequence is CASRMDRGRPEAFF. For the CDR3, the DNA is TGTGCCAGCCGCATGGACAGGGGGCGTCCCGAGGCTTTCTTT. This chain connects TRBV19 to TRBJ1-1; 11 bases align to TRBD1. This CDR3 is built from 14 residues. The V and J ends lost 9 bases and 11 bases, in that order; junction bases with no gene match: 14. Germline V gene lookup returns CDR1 LNHDA and CDR2 SQIVND (reference sequence).